One sample yielded the 30 T cell receptor beta chains listed below, sequenced in a study of blood T cell repertoires in COVID-19. Assay: immunoSEQ multiplex PCR; the TCRdb copy retains only in-frame clones and omits some. The profile shows around 480,000 clones, 88% of them singletons. The sample consisted of peripheral blood. The source is a woman aged 45-60 years with COVID-19, enrolled during active disease.

About this clone: Other DNA variants within this sample encode the same CDR3. V gene TRBV20-1 combines with J gene TRBJ1-1; no reliable D call. V was trimmed by 3 bases and J by 2 bases, leaving 7 bases between them. From germline, CDR1 is DFQATT and CDR2 SNEGSKA (reference sequence). This CDR3 is 12 amino acids long. The CDR3 reads CSASRGNTEAFF. The CDR3 DNA follows: TGCAGTGCTAGTCGAGGTAACACTGAAGCTTTCTTT.

V gene TRBV10-3 combines with J gene TRBJ1-2; 9 bases align to TRBD1. The CDR3 runs to 15 residues. V lost 5 bases to trimming and J lost 2 bases; unmatched junction nucleotides: 6. Germline CDR1 reads ENHRY; CDR2 reads SYGVKD. The CDR3 region is CAISSRTGENYGYTF. The DNA of the CDR3 is TGTGCCATCAGTTCCAGGACAGGGGAGAACTATGGCTACACCTTC.

The chain uses TRBV19 and TRBJ1-1; 7 bases align to TRBD1. Germline V gene lookup returns CDR1 LNHDA and CDR2 SQIVND (reference sequence). This CDR3 is 19 amino acids long. Trimming removed 3 bases from V and 1 base from J; junction bases left unmatched: 17. CDR3 DNA: TGTGCCAGTAGTATTCGATTGATTAGGGACAGATGGGAGAACACTGAAGCTTTCTTT. This gives the protein CASSIRLIRDRWENTEAFF.

CDR3 sequence: CASSWGHDGYTEAFF. The CDR3 DNA is TGTGCCAGCAGCTGGGGACATGACGGGTACACTGAAGCTTTCTTT. The chain has TRBV5-4 and TRBJ1-1; possible D gene TRBD1, 6 bases. The CDR3 loop spans 15 amino acids. The germline V gene encodes CDR1 SGHNT and CDR2 YYREEE (reference sequence). Between the trimmed V and J ends, which lost 3 bases and 3 bases, there was a span of 15 bases.

The rearrangement joins TRBV7-2 to TRBJ1-2, with 9 bases matching TRBD1. CDR1 and CDR2 (germline): SGHTA, FQGNSA. The J segment lost 13 bases and the V segment lost 5 bases, leaving 17 bases of the junction unmatched. This CDR3 spans 15 amino acids. The CDR3 sequence: CASSTQNRGTGYRTF. The CDR3, as DNA: TGTGCCAGCAGCACACAAAATAGGGGGACAGGGTACCGCACCTTC.

V gene TRBV5-1 combines with J gene TRBJ1-2; 11 bases align to TRBD1. With 4 bases clipped from V and 0 bases from J, the junction kept 5 bases outside the gene matches. Germline CDR1 and CDR2: SGHRS and YFSETQ. The CDR3 extends over 16 amino acids. The CDR3 sequence is CASSPGQGAANYGYTF. Written as DNA, the CDR3 is TGCGCCAGCAGCCCCGGACAGGGGGCGGCTAACTATGGCTACACCTTC.

The chain links TRBV6-5 to TRBJ1-3; no clear D gene. The germline gives CDR1 MNHEY, CDR2 SVGAGI. CDR3 length equals 13 residues. The ends were cut back, 0 bases at V and 9 bases at J, with 9 bases in the middle. The chain's CDR3 is CASSYSERGTIYF. The CDR3 DNA follows: TGTGCCAGCAGTTACTCGGAGCGGGGCACCATATATTTT.

V usage is TRBV5-6 and J usage is TRBJ1-2; TRBD1 agrees at 7 bases. The CDR3 loop spans 14 amino acids. Germline loops: CDR1 SGHDT, CDR2 YYEEEE. The V gene end was trimmed by 3 bases and the J gene end by 6 bases; junction bases not matched to a gene: 8. This CDR3 reads CASSSPGGVDGYTF. CDR3 nucleotides: TGTGCCAGCAGCTCGCCAGGGGGAGTAGATGGCTACACCTTC. Filled out from reference TRBV5-6 and TRBJ1-2, the complete variable domain reads DAGVTQSPTHLIKTRGQQVTLRCSPKSGHDTVSWYQQALGQGPQFIFQYYEEEERQRGNFPDRFSGHQFPNYSSELNVNALLLGDSALYLCASSSPGGVDGYTFGSGTRLTVV.

The V and J genes are TRBV19 and TRBJ1-1, with D uncertain. V lost 5 bases, J lost 1 base, and 11 bases lay in between. There are 14 residues in the CDR3. Germline loops: CDR1 LNHDA, CDR2 SQIVND (reference sequence). This CDR3 reads CASSWLEWNTEAFF. CDR3 sequence (DNA): TGTGCCAGTAGTTGGTTGGAGTGGAACACTGAAGCTTTCTTT.

V usage is TRBV28 and J usage is TRBJ1-6; no clear D gene. Germline loops: CDR1 MDHEN, CDR2 SYDVKM. CDR3 length: 15 residues. V was trimmed by 5 bases and J by 0 bases, leaving 8 bases between them. CDR3 in DNA: TGTGCCAGCAGTACAGTGGGCTCCTATAATTCACCCCTCCACTTT. Translated, it gives CASSTVGSYNSPLHF.

Regarding this clone: At the DNA level, this CDR3 is encoded by other sequences in the same sample as well. The chain recombines TRBV3-1 (or the pseudogene TRBV3-2) with TRBJ1-2; D is uncertain. CDR1 is LGHDT and CDR2 is YNNKEL in the germline V gene (reference sequence). This CDR3 has 11 amino acids. Trimming removed 3 bases from V and 8 bases from J, with 7 bases in between. CDR3 sequence (DNA): TGTGCCAGCAGCCAGGGAGGGGGCTACACCTTC. Translation gives CASSQGGGYTF.

V gene TRBV27 combines with J gene TRBJ2-7; 10 bases fit TRBD1. Trimming cost V 4 bases and J 2 bases; bases outside gene matches: 2. This CDR3 has 14 residues. The V gene's germline CDR1 is MNHEY and CDR2 SMNVEV (reference sequence). This chain's CDR3 is CASSSDRGPYEQYF. The CDR3 bases are TGTGCCAGCAGTTCCGACAGGGGGCCCTACGAGCAGTACTTC.

This clone was picked up a small number of times. The chain combines TRBV19 with TRBJ1-2; 11 bases are a match to TRBD1. With 3 bases clipped from V and 7 bases from J, the junction kept 10 bases outside the gene matches. Germline-derived CDR1 and CDR2 are LNHDA and SQIVND (reference sequence). The CDR3 is 16 residues long. In nucleotides, the CDR3 is TGTGCCAGTAGTATCCCAAGAGGACAGGGGGCAAGTGGCTACACCTTC. Its translation: CASSIPRGQGASGYTF.

V and J are TRBV12-5 and TRBJ1-3, with D tentatively TRBD1 (5 bases). The CDR3 extends over 15 amino acids. V was clipped by 2 bases and J by 3 bases, with 11 bases between them. CDR1 LGHNT and CDR2 FRNRAP come from the germline V gene. CDR3 nucleotides: TGTGCTAGTGGTTTGCGGGGGGTCTATGGAAACACCATATATTTT. The encoded protein is CASGLRGVYGNTIYF.

The J gene is TRBJ2-7, the V gene TRBV11-3; TRBD2 might be the D (6 bases). Germline V gives CDR1 SGHNT, CDR2 YENEEA. Deletions cut 0 bases from V and 4 bases from J, with 7 bases between. The CDR3 runs to 13 residues. The CDR3 reads CASSLDAGYEQYF. The CDR3 region has the DNA TGTGCCAGCAGCTTAGATGCGGGGTACGAGCAGTACTTC.

Only one count was recorded for this clone. The chain couples TRBV7-6 to TRBJ1-1, with D hard to call. The CDR3 runs 12 residues. Germline loops: CDR1 SGHVS, CDR2 FNYEAQ. V was trimmed by 7 bases and J by 0 bases, leaving 6 bases between them. The CDR3 coding sequence is TGTGCCAGCAACCAGTTGAACACTGAAGCTTTCTTT. Translated, it gives CASNQLNTEAFF.

This clone was detected only once. The V and J genes are TRBV4-1 and TRBJ2-1; D not resolved. CDR1 and CDR2 from the germline V gene are MGHRA and YSYEKL. V was trimmed by 1 base and J by 8 bases, leaving 12 bases between them. The CDR3 contains 14 residues. The CDR3 is CASSQGAIIYEQFF. The CDR3 DNA reads as TGCGCCAGCAGCCAAGGGGCTATCATCTATGAGCAGTTCTTC.

The chain combines TRBV5-1 with TRBJ2-7; possible D gene TRBD2, 6 bases. The V and J ends lost 4 bases and 3 bases respectively, with 17 bases between them. The CDR3 is made up of 15 amino acids. From germline, CDR1 is SGHRS and CDR2 YFSETQ. Here the CDR3 DNA reads TGCGCCAGCAGCCCCCCTAACCAGGGAGGCTACGAGCAGTACTTC. Translation gives CASSPPNQGGYEQYF. Supplemented by reference TRBV5-1 and TRBJ2-7, the full variable domain reads KAGVTQTPRYLIKTRGQQVTLSCSPISGHRSVSWYQQTPGQGLQFLFEYFSETQRNKGNFPGRFSGRQFSNSRSEMNVSTLELGDSALYLCASSPPNQGGYEQYFGPGTRLTVT.

The chain couples TRBV2 to TRBJ2-3; 8 positions agree with TRBD2. Germline loops: CDR1 SNHLY, CDR2 FYNNEI. This CDR3 is 15 amino acids long. The V and J ends lost 5 bases and 0 bases, in that order; junction bases with no gene match: 4. CDR3 DNA: TGTGCCAGCAGTATAAAGCGGGGGAGCACAGATACGCAGTATTTT. Translation gives CASSIKRGSTDTQYF.

The rearrangement links TRBV19 to TRBJ1-1; unclear D gene. Germline CDR1 is LNHDA and CDR2 is SQIVND (reference sequence). Deletions cut 3 bases from V and 7 bases from J, with 9 bases between. The CDR3 extends over 12 amino acids. For the CDR3, the DNA is TGTGCCAGTAGTATCCGAGCTGGTGAAGCTTTCTTT. Translation: CASSIRAGEAFF.

This chain connects TRBV5-6 to TRBJ2-6; D is unclear. From germline, CDR1 is SGHDT and CDR2 YYEEEE. This CDR3 has 15 amino acids. Trimming pared 0 bases from V and 0 bases from J, leaving 4 bases between. CDR3 residues: CASSLALSGANVLTF. CDR3 DNA sequence: TGTGCCAGCAGCTTGGCCCTCTCTGGGGCCAACGTCCTGACTTTC.

V gene TRBV2 combines with J gene TRBJ1-1, with 7 bases aligning to TRBD1. The germline gives CDR1 SNHLY, CDR2 FYNNEI. This CDR3 has 15 residues. The J segment lost 3 bases and the V segment lost 4 bases, leaving 8 bases of the junction unmatched. CDR3 region: CASSARQGGYTEAFF. As DNA, the CDR3 is TGTGCCAGCAGTGCTCGACAGGGTGGCTACACTGAAGCTTTCTTT. Using reference TRBV2 and TRBJ1-1 for the parts outside the CDR3, the full variable domain is EPEVTQTPSHQVTQMGQEVILRCVPISNHLYFYWYRQILGQKVEFLVSFYNNEISEKSEIFDDQFSVERPDGSNFTLKIRSTKLEDSAMYFCASSARQGGYTEAFFGQGTRLTVV.

The chain couples TRBV3-1 (or the pseudogene TRBV3-2) to TRBJ2-2; 7 nucleotides align to TRBD1. J gave up 5 bases and V 8 bases, and 5 bases lay outside the gene matches. The V gene's germline CDR1 is LGHDT and CDR2 YNNKEL (reference sequence). This CDR3 is built from 13 residues. CDR3 residues: CASSLTGTGELFF. Here the CDR3 DNA reads TGTGCCAGCTCTTTGACAGGGACCGGGGAGCTGTTTTTT.

The chain links TRBV5-1 to TRBJ1-1; weak D call: TRBD1 (5 bases). CDR1 is SGHRS and CDR2 is YFSETQ in the germline V gene. V lost 4 bases and J 4 bases, leaving 14 bases between the germline ends. The CDR3 runs to 14 residues. This CDR3 is CASSGQGGVTEAFF. In DNA, the CDR3 is TGCGCCAGCAGCGGTCAGGGTGGGGTCACTGAAGCTTTCTTT.

The chain joins TRBV30 to TRBJ1-6; no reliable D call. CDR1 and CDR2 from the germline V gene are GTSNPN and SVGIG (reference sequence). Trimming left V 6 bases short and J 2 bases short, with 8 bases between. This CDR3 is 13 amino acids long. The CDR3 DNA is TGTGCCTGTTTCTCTGCCTATAATTCACCCCTCCACTTT. Its protein product is CACFSAYNSPLHF.

The chain carries TRBV30 and TRBJ1-1; D possibly corresponds to TRBD1 (6 bases). The germline gives CDR1 GTSNPN, CDR2 SVGIG (reference sequence). The V end lost 0 bases, the J end lost 10 bases, and 21 bases lay between the germline ends. This CDR3 spans 15 amino acids. CDR3 protein: CAWSVGDRLAGAAFF. The CDR3 DNA sequence: TGTGCCTGGAGTGTTGGTGACCGCCTGGCAGGGGCAGCTTTCTTT. The full variable domain, rest sourced from reference TRBV30 and TRBJ1-1, is SQTIHQWPATLVQPVGSPLSLECTVEGTSNPNLYWYRQAAGRGLQLLFYSVGIGQISSEVPQNLSASRPQDRQFILSSKKLLLSDSGFYLCAWSVGDRLAGAAFFGQGTRLTVV.

The gene calls are TRBV19 and TRBJ1-3; D gene uncertain. The V gene lost 4 bases and the J gene lost 2 bases, with 12 bases spanning the gap. Germline CDR1 LNHDA, CDR2 SQIVND (reference sequence). This CDR3 contains 15 residues. For the CDR3, the DNA is TGTGCCAGTAGTACACTCGGGGAAGCTGGAAACACCATATATTTT. Translation gives CASSTLGEAGNTIYF. Using reference TRBV19 and TRBJ1-3 for the parts outside the CDR3, the full variable domain is DGGITQSPKYLFRKEGQNVTLSCEQNLNHDAMYWYRQDPGQGLRLIYYSQIVNDFQKGDIAEGYSVSREKKESFPLTVTSAQKNPTAFYLCASSTLGEAGNTIYFGEGSWLTVV.

The genes are TRBV9 and TRBJ2-3; D perhaps matches TRBD2 (5 bases). The ends were cut back, 0 bases at V and 1 base at J, with 12 bases in the middle. Germline V lookup: CDR1 SGDLS, CDR2 YYNGEE. This CDR3 region has 16 residues. This CDR3 is CASSVDWRTRTDTQYF. In DNA form, the CDR3 reads TGTGCCAGCAGCGTAGACTGGAGGACTCGCACAGATACGCAGTATTTT.

The J gene is TRBJ1-1, the V gene TRBV6-6, with D perhaps matching TRBD1 (5 bases). The V gene's germline CDR1 is MNHNY and CDR2 SVGAGI (reference sequence). CDR3 length: 15 residues. The ends were cut back, 3 bases at V and 4 bases at J, with 15 bases in the middle. The CDR3 loop reads CASSYRPDTSTEAFF. Here the CDR3 DNA reads TGTGCCAGCAGTTATCGGCCGGACACATCCACTGAAGCTTTCTTT.

This clone was detected a few times. The gene calls are TRBV10-3 and TRBJ2-7, with a possible D match to TRBD2 (6 bases). V was clipped by 3 bases and J by 4 bases, with 16 bases between them. Germline CDR1 reads ENHRY; CDR2 reads SYGVKD. The CDR3 totals 15 residues. In DNA form, the CDR3 reads TGTGCCATCAGTGATCGGGACTGGAGAGGGTACGAGCAGTACTTC. Translated: CAISDRDWRGYEQYF.